The present entry profiles one T cell receptor beta chain with its context. This sample stems from a study of OX40 agonist ivuxolimab in advanced cancers. About the study: It was ivuxolimab, an agonistic anti-OX40 (CD134) antibody, that patients were treated with. One patient with hepatocellular carcinoma and two with cutaneous melanoma, three in all, had partial responses.

Measured with immunoSEQ multiplex PCR; TCRdb has only the in-frame clones, and not every one. Of around 72,000 clones listed, roughly nine tenths are singletons. The CDR3 spans 14 residues. Trimming cost V 2 bases and J 8 bases, with 13 bases left between them. The V gene's germline CDR1 is SGHRS and CDR2 YFSETQ. The clonotype comes from an adult with an advanced solid tumor such as melanoma, head and neck, liver or kidney cancer. Material: CD4+ or CD8+ T cells sorted from blood, obtained in a trial of the OX40 agonist ivuxolimab. This chain joins TRBV5-1 and TRBJ2-2, with D maybe TRBD2 (5 bases). CDR3 nucleotides: TGCGCCAGCAGCTTTTTTACCGAGGGAGGGGAGCTGTTTTTT. Translating gives CASSFFTEGGELFF.